These T cell receptor beta chains were read from a single sample in a study of blood T cells in healthy people across ages. From the 5' RACE reads, TCRdb called clonotypes with MiXCR, one entry per CDR3 protein. Of around 970,000 distinct CDR3 sequences in the sample, 51% are singletons; the top ten hold roughly 23%. Source material: blood. These TCRs come from a woman in her sixties in good health. Both conserved end residues are part of each CDR3. A D gene is named only where the DNA matches it firmly. Clone size is stated in some rows and not others, as once, few, many or a class when expanded.

CDR3 DNA | CDR3 protein | D gene | clone size | J gene | V gene
TGTGCCAGCAGTCCCTCGGCGAGAAGCTCCTACGAGCAGTACTTC | CASSPSARSSYEQYF | NA | NA | TRBJ2-7 | TRBV27
TGTGCCAGCAGCTTAACTCGGACAGGGTGGAGGTACGAGCAGTACTTC | CASSLTRTGWRYEQYF | TRBD1 | once | TRBJ2-7 | TRBV7-9
TGTGCCAGCAGGGTGTGGGGCTACGAGCAGTACTTC | CASRVWGYEQYF | NA | NA | TRBJ2-7 | TRBV2
TGTGCCAGCAGCCGCGAGTCAGGGGGTGGCTATGGCTACACCTTC | CASSRESGGGYGYTF | TRBD1 | few | TRBJ1-2 | TRBV4-2
TGTGCCAGCACGGGGGGGGACGCGCAAGAGACCCAGTACTTC | CASTGGDAQETQYF | TRBD2 | NA | TRBJ2-5 | TRBV6-1
TGCAGCGTTGGGGGGGGACAGTACACCGGGGAGCTGTTTTTT | CSVGGGQYTGELFF | NA | once | TRBJ2-2 | TRBV29-1
TGTGCCAGCGGTCGAGCGGGTGCGGTACACGAGCAGTACTTC | CASGRAGAVHEQYF | NA | NA | TRBJ2-7 | TRBV6-5
TGCAGTGCAAAAAAGACCCACAATGAGCAGTACTTC | CSAKKTHNEQYF | NA | NA | TRBJ2-7 | TRBV20-1
TGCAGTGCTAGTGCCTCCTACAATGAGCAGTTCTTC | CSASASYNEQFF | NA | few | TRBJ2-1 | TRBV20-1
TGCAGTGCTTCTTCCAGGCCCAGCTCCTACAATGAGCAGTTCTTC | CSASSRPSSYNEQFF | NA | NA | TRBJ2-1 | TRBV20-1
TGCGCCAGCAGCCAACACAGGGGAACAGATACGCAGTATTTT | CASSQHRGTDTQYF | TRBD1 | NA | TRBJ2-3 | TRBV4-1
TGTGCCACCAAACAGGGATTCCACATTGGGGCTGAAGCTTTCTTT | CATKQGFHIGAEAFF | NA | NA | TRBJ1-1 | TRBV19
TGTGCCAGCAGTTCCCCGGGACAGGGGTTTAATTCACCCCTCCACTTT | CASSSPGQGFNSPLHF | TRBD1 | NA | TRBJ1-6 | TRBV27
TGTGCCAGCAGAGGGACAGCAAAGACCCAGTACTTC | CASRGTAKTQYF | TRBD1 | NA | TRBJ2-5 | TRBV2
TGTGCCAGCAGCATCTCGAGCTCGCATTGGCCGTTCTTC | CASSISSSHWPFF | NA | few | TRBJ2-1 | TRBV12-3/TRBV12-4
TGTGCCAGCAGCAAACGCGGACAGGACCAATACGAGCAGTACTTC | CASSKRGQDQYEQYF | NA | NA | TRBJ2-7 | TRBV21-1
TGTGCCAGCAGCCCGGACAGCGGGAGGTTTGAGACCCAGTACTTC | CASSPDSGRFETQYF | TRBD2 | NA | TRBJ2-5 | TRBV11-1
TGTGCCAGCAGTTTGCCGCGTAGGGCGCGAGGCAGCTACGAGCAGTACTTC | CASSLPRRARGSYEQYF | NA | few | TRBJ2-7 | TRBV12-3/TRBV12-4
TGTGCCAGCAGCTCATTACCGGGACAGGGATTTACCACTGAAGCTTTCTTT | CASSSLPGQGFTTEAFF | TRBD1 | NA | TRBJ1-1 | TRBV5-6
TGTGCCACCAGCAGATCCGGGGGGTCGTCCTACGAGCAGTACTTC | CATSRSGGSSYEQYF | TRBD2 | many | TRBJ2-7 | TRBV15
TGCGCCAGCAGCCAAGATTTGGGACAGGGGAATACGCAGTATTTT | CASSQDLGQGNTQYF | TRBD1 | NA | TRBJ2-3 | TRBV4-3
TGTGCCAGCAGTCTCCGTTCGACAGGTTTGGAGACCCAGTACTTC | CASSLRSTGLETQYF | NA | NA | TRBJ2-5 | TRBV6-2/TRBV6-3
TGTGCCAGCAGCTTACTCAGGGTCTTGCACGAGCAGTACTTC | CASSLLRVLHEQYF | NA | few | TRBJ2-7 | TRBV11-2
TGTGCCAGCACCGTCGGAGGTCACACTGAAGCTTTCTTT | CASTVGGHTEAFF | NA | NA | TRBJ1-1 | TRBV28
TGTGCCAGCAGCTCGACTAGGGTAGATACGCAGTATTTT | CASSSTRVDTQYF | NA | few | TRBJ2-3 | TRBV3-1
TGTGCCAGCATTAGGACAGGGGGGACCTACAATGAGCAGTTCTTC | CASIRTGGTYNEQFF | TRBD1 | NA | TRBJ2-1 | TRBV12-3/TRBV12-4
TGTGCCAGCAAAGGGCAGACCTATGGCTACACCTTC | CASKGQTYGYTF | NA | NA | TRBJ1-2 | TRBV28
TGTGCCAGCACTCCACCCGGGACGGCCGACAATGAGCAGTTCTTC | CASTPPGTADNEQFF | NA | once | TRBJ2-1 | TRBV7-9
TGTGCCAGCAGCTTAGCGGTAGGAGCGGGCCAAGAGACCCAGTACTTC | CASSLAVGAGQETQYF | NA | few | TRBJ2-5 | TRBV7-2
TGTGCCAGCTCCCGGATGGGGGGACCCACAGATACGCAGTATTTT | CASSRMGGPTDTQYF | NA | NA | TRBJ2-3 | TRBV6-5
TGTGCCAGCACTGCCTACGAGCAGTACTTC | CASTAYEQYF | NA | few | TRBJ2-7 | TRBV28
TGTGCCAGCAGCTTTGGGACGGAGAATGAAAAACTGTTTTTT | CASSFGTENEKLFF | NA | few | TRBJ1-4 | TRBV5-5
TGTGCCAGCAGCTTAACTGGGCAGCAAGAGACCCAGTACTTC | CASSLTGQQETQYF | NA | few | TRBJ2-5 | TRBV7-3
TGTGCCAGCAGCTTAGACTATGCCGGGGCTGGCTTCTACGAGCAGTACTTC | CASSLDYAGAGFYEQYF | NA | NA | TRBJ2-7 | TRBV7-8
TGTGCCAGCAGCCACCGGGTAGCGGGAGTTCTGTCCTACGAGCAGTACTTC | CASSHRVAGVLSYEQYF | TRBD2 | NA | TRBJ2-7 | TRBV11-2
TGTGCCAGCAGCCAAGATGGTCAGCGGGAGGGCACAGATACGCAGTATTTT | CASSQDGQREGTDTQYF | TRBD2 | few | TRBJ2-3 | TRBV4-2
TGCAGCGCCGGGGGCGCCCGGGGAGAGACCCAGTACTTC | CSAGGARGETQYF | NA | NA | TRBJ2-5 | TRBV29-1
TGCGCCAGCAGCCAAGATGGCGTTTACGAGCAGTACTTC | CASSQDGVYEQYF | NA | few | TRBJ2-7 | TRBV4-1
TGCGCCAGCACCGGACAGGGCCAACAAGAGACCCAGTACTTC | CASTGQGQQETQYF | TRBD1 | NA | TRBJ2-5 | TRBV5-1
TGCGCCAGCAGCCTTGGACAGGGGACAGATACGCAGTATTTT | CASSLGQGTDTQYF | TRBD1 | many | TRBJ2-3 | TRBV7-9
TGTGCCACCAGCAGAGATCCCGCCGGGGAGCTGTTTTTT | CATSRDPAGELFF | NA | NA | TRBJ2-2 | TRBV15
TGCAGCGTTAGAGGAGGACAGGGAGGGGACGAGCAGTACTTC | CSVRGGQGGDEQYF | NA | few | TRBJ2-7 | TRBV29-1
TGCGCCAGCAGCCAAGCCGGGAGCCTAAGCTCCTACGAGCAGTACTTC | CASSQAGSLSSYEQYF | NA | NA | TRBJ2-7 | TRBV4-1
TGTGCCAGCAGTTACTCGACGCATGATGCCACAGATACGCGGTATTTT | CASSYSTHDATDTRYF | NA | NA | TRBJ2-3 | TRBV6-6
TGTGCCAGCAGCTCGAGACTAGTAACTGGGTACGAGCAGTACTTC | CASSSRLVTGYEQYF | NA | few | TRBJ2-7 | TRBV7-2
TGCAGTGCTCTTGAAGGAATGAGAGAGGCCCAGTACTTC | CSALEGMREAQYF | NA | once | TRBJ2-5 | TRBV20-1
TGTGCCAGCAGGATCAGGGCGGGAGGCATTCATCAGCCCCAGCATTTT | CASRIRAGGIHQPQHF | NA | NA | TRBJ1-5 | TRBV27
TGCAGTGCTACGGGAATTGGTGATAATTCACCCCTCCACTTT | CSATGIGDNSPLHF | NA | NA | TRBJ1-6 | TRBV20-1
TGTGCCAGCAGTGATAGGGCAGGGACAGGTCGCAATGAGCAGTTCTTC | CASSDRAGTGRNEQFF | TRBD1 | NA | TRBJ2-1 | TRBV25-1
TGCGCCAGCAGCTTGGCTTCAGGCGGGAGCATCAACTACGAGCAGTACTTC | CASSLASGGSINYEQYF | TRBD2 | NA | TRBJ2-7 | TRBV5-1
TGCGCCAGCAGCCAAGGTGGCGGGAGGCACCCCTGGGATACGCAGTATTTT | CASSQGGGRHPWDTQYF | TRBD2 | few | TRBJ2-3 | TRBV4-1
TGCGCCAGCAGACCGACATCAGGGGGCTCCTACGAGCAGTACTTC | CASRPTSGGSYEQYF | TRBD1 | NA | TRBJ2-7 | TRBV5-1
TGCAGCGTTGAAGAGCCTAGGGAGGGAGTACGGTATACGCAGTATTTT | CSVEEPREGVRYTQYF | TRBD2 | NA | TRBJ2-3 | TRBV29-1
TGTGCCAGCAGTTACCCAACGTTGGATGAGCAGTTCTTC | CASSYPTLDEQFF | NA | NA | TRBJ2-1 | TRBV6-6
TGTGCCAGCAGCTTAGTCGCGATCGGGCAAAGCTCCTACAATGAGCAGTTCTTC | CASSLVAIGQSSYNEQFF | NA | NA | TRBJ2-1 | TRBV7-8
TGTGCCAGCAGTCAAATCTCCCACAATGAGCAGTACTTC | CASSQISHNEQYF | NA | NA | TRBJ2-7 | TRBV7-6
TGTGCCAGCAGTTATGGCCCAGGCACAGATACGCAGTATTTT | CASSYGPGTDTQYF | NA | few | TRBJ2-3 | TRBV12-3/TRBV12-4